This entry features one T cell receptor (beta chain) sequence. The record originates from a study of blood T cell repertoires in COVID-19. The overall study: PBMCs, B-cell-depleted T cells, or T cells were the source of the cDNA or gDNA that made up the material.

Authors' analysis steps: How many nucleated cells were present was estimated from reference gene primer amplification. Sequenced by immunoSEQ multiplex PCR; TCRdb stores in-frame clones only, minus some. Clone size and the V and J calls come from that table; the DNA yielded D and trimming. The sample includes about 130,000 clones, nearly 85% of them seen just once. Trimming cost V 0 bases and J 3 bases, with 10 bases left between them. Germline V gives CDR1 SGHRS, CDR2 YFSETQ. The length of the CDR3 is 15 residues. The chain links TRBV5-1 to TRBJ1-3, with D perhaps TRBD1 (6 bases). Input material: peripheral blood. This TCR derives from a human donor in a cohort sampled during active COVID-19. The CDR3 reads CASSLEGGGGNTIYF. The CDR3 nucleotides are TGCGCCAGCAGCTTGGAAGGGGGTGGTGGAAACACCATATATTTT.